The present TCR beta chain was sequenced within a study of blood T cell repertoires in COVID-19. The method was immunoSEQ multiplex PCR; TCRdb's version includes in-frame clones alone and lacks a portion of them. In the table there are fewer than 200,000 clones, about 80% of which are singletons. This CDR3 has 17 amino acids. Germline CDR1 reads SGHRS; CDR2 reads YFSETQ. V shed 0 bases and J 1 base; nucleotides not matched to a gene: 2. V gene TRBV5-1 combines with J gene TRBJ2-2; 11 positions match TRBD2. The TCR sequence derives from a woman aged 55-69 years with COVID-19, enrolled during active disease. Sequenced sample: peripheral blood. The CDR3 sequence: CASSLDTSGGNTGELFF. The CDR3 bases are TGCGCCAGCAGCTTGGATACTAGCGGGGGGAACACCGGGGAGCTGTTTTTT.